This T cell receptor beta chain was captured by sequencing in a study of response to subunit inactivated influenza vaccine. Findings of the study overall: T cells newly recruited by each seasonal influenza vaccination are few, the authors suggested.

TCRdb reprocessed the RT-PCR reads with MiXCR, giving one entry per CDR3 protein. Counted here are about 570,000 distinct CDR3 sequences, approximately 10% occurring once; the ten biggest clones make up roughly a tenth. The CDR3 is made up of 16 amino acids. Trimming took off 8 bases at V and 2 bases at J, with 19 bases between the two ends. The germline gives CDR1 MNHEY, CDR2 SVGEGT. This clonotype was recorded a few times. The target antigen is unknown. The chain uses TRBV6-2 or TRBV6-3 and TRBJ1-5; D remains ambiguous. This sequence originates from a man in his forties or fifties who received an inactivated influenza vaccine. Sequencing used PBMCs from blood, obtained on the day of vaccination. CDR3 in amino acids: CASHPFGPRGNQPQHF. CDR3 coding DNA: TGTGCCAGCCATCCTTTCGGGCCAAGGGGCAATCAGCCCCAGCATTTT.